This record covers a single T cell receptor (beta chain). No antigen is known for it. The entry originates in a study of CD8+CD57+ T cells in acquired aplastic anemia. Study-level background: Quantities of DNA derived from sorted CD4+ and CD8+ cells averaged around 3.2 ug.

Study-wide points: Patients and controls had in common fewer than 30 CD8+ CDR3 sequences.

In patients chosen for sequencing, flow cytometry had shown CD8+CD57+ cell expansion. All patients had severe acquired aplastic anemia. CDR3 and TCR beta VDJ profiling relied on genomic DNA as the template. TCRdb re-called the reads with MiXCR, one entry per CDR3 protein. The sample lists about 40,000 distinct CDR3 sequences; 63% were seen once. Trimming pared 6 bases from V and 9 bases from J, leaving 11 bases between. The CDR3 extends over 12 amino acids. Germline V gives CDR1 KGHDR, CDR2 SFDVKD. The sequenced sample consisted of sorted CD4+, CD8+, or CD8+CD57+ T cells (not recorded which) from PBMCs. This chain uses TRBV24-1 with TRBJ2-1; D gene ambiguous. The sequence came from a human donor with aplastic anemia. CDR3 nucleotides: TGTGCCACCAGTCTCTCGGGTGCTGAGCAGTTCTTC. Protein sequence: CATSLSGAEQFF.